Shown below are 17 T cell receptor beta chains from a single sample sequenced in a study of T-cell reconstitution after alpha-beta-depleted transplantation in children. The TCRbeta library was prepared with unique molecular identifiers. MiXCR was run by TCRdb on the PCR reads, yielding one entry per CDR3 protein. This sample has just over 70,000 distinct CDR3 sequences, with about 7% found just once. Sequenced material: PBMCs from the stem cell graft donor, taken from the stem cell graft. The receptor set was obtained from a human donor who donated a stem cell graft to a child with acute lymphoblastic leukemia.

This clonotype came up a few times. With a much larger clone just one base away, this may be a read error. In this CDR3 the conserved last residue, phenylalanine or tryptophan, is missing, so a read error is likely. The chain couples TRBV4-2 to TRBJ2-5; tentative D call: TRBD1 (6 bases). V was clipped by 1 base and J by 5 bases, with 14 bases between them. Looked up from germline, CDR1 is LGHNA and CDR2 is YNFKEQ. This CDR3 comprises 15 residues. The CDR3 nucleotides read TGTGCCAGCAGCCAAGGTTCCCGACAGGATGAGACCCAGTACTCC. It encodes CASSQGSRQDETQYS.

This clonotype has just a few counts. This chain links TRBV12-3 or TRBV12-4 with TRBJ2-1; D not resolved. This CDR3 is built from 11 residues. The V gene lost 0 bases and the J gene lost 9 bases, with 3 bases spanning the gap. In DNA form, the CDR3 reads TGTGCCAGCAGTTTAGCCCTTGAGCAGTTCTTC. Translating gives CASSLALEQFF.

This clonotype was detected ten times or more. The chain employs TRBV12-3 or TRBV12-4 and TRBJ1-2, with 8 bases aligning to TRBD1. The junction had 7 bases not matched to a gene; V was cut back by 6 bases and J by 7 bases. This CDR3 spans 13 amino acids. The CDR3: CASSPDRVLGYTF. The CDR3 coding sequence is TGTGCCAGCAGCCCGGACAGGGTGCTTGGCTACACCTTC.

This clonotype was seen a handful of times. This chain joins TRBV5-1 and TRBJ2-5, with D perhaps matching TRBD2 (6 bases). V shed 6 bases and J shed 1 base, with 10 bases lying between them. The CDR3 loop spans 13 amino acids. The V gene's germline CDR1 is SGHRS and CDR2 YFSETQ. CDR3 sequence (DNA): TGCGCCAGCAAACCTAGCGTCCAAGAGACCCAGTACTTC. Its protein product is CASKPSVQETQYF. Supplemented by reference TRBV5-1 and TRBJ2-5, the full variable domain reads KAGVTQTPRYLIKTRGQQVTLSCSPISGHRSVSWYQQTPGQGLQFLFEYFSETQRNKGNFPGRFSGRQFSNSRSEMNVSTLELGDSALYLCASKPSVQETQYFGPGTRLLVL.

This clonotype was seen many times. The chain employs TRBV29-1 and TRBJ2-1, with TRBD2 matching 7 bases. Trimming cost V 0 bases and J 8 bases; bases outside gene matches: 10. Germline V gene lookup returns CDR1 SQVTM and CDR2 ANQGSEA. The CDR3 totals 15 residues. The CDR3 DNA reads as TGCAGCGTTGAAGATGCGACGGGAGGAATCGATGAGCAGTTCTTC. Translated, it gives CSVEDATGGIDEQFF.

This clonotype appeared many times. The chain joins TRBV28 to TRBJ2-7; no definite D call. Trimming took 6 bases from V and 5 from J, leaving 11 bases between them. The CDR3 spans 12 residues. The germline gives CDR1 MDHEN, CDR2 SYDVKM. The CDR3, as DNA: TGTGCCAGCAGCCTTCGCCCCCACGAGCAGTACTTC. Translation: CASSLRPHEQYF.

This clonotype has a count of ten or more. The chain couples TRBV11-2 to TRBJ1-1; D gene ambiguous. CDR3 length: 16 residues. Trimming took 2 bases from V and 1 from J, leaving 14 bases between them. The V gene's germline CDR1 is SGHAT and CDR2 FQNNGV. Written as DNA, the CDR3 is TGTGCCAGCAGCTTACGTTTCGGGGTACAGAACACTGAAGCTTTCTTT. Protein sequence: CASSLRFGVQNTEAFF.

This clonotype was detected many times. V is TRBV20-1 and J is TRBJ1-2, with TRBD1 identical over 7 bases. The trim removed 4 bases at V and 2 bases at J, leaving 10 bases unmatched. The CDR3 is made up of 15 amino acids. CDR1 and CDR2 from the germline V gene are DFQATT and SNEGSKA (reference sequence). CDR3: CSATNRQGSNYGYTF. CDR3 DNA sequence: TGCAGTGCTACGAACAGACAGGGTTCAAACTATGGCTACACCTTC.

The chain has TRBV7-3 and TRBJ2-2; D not certain. CDR3 length: 12 amino acids. In germline, CDR1 is SGHTA, CDR2 FQGTGA. Trimming stripped 5 bases from V and 6 bases from J, with 7 bases between. DNA of the CDR3: TGTGCCAGCAGCCCCTCTCCCGGGGAGCTGTTTTTT. The encoded protein is CASSPSPGELFF.

At least ten counts were recorded for this clonotype. The chain recombines TRBV12-3 or TRBV12-4 with TRBJ2-7; D unresolved. This CDR3 is 12 amino acids long. Trimming pared 3 bases from V and 2 bases from J, leaving 5 bases between. The CDR3 sequence is CASSFDPYEQYF. The CDR3 nucleotides read TGTGCCAGCAGTTTCGACCCCTACGAGCAGTACTTC.

In regard to this clonotype: Given the absence of the conserved phenylalanine or tryptophan at the CDR3 end, a read error is likely. The rearrangement uses TRBV11-2 and TRBJ2-3; D uncertain. The CDR3 sequence is 13 residues long. The ends were cut back, 1 base at V and 5 bases at J, with 7 bases in the middle. CDR1 and CDR2 (germline): SGHAT, FQNNGV. CDR3 amino acids: CASSLVIGDTQYY. The CDR3 DNA sequence: TGTGCCAGCAGCTTAGTTATTGGAGATACGCAGTATTAT.

The chain carries TRBV29-1 and TRBJ2-2, with D possibly being TRBD1 (6 bases). CDR1 SQVTM and CDR2 ANQGSEA come from the germline V gene. The CDR3 covers 15 residues. Trimming cost V 4 bases and J 6 bases, with 18 bases left between them. CDR3 coding DNA: TGCAGCGTTGGGCCTGGGGGCGCGAGATCCGGGGAGCTGTTTTTT. This gives the protein CSVGPGGARSGELFF.

This clonotype was counted at least ten times. V is TRBV12-3 or TRBV12-4 and J is TRBJ1-5, with 10 bases fitting TRBD1. The V and J ends lost 6 bases and 7 bases, in that order; junction bases with no gene match: 9. The CDR3 runs 15 residues. The CDR3 loop is CASSSGTGDGQPQHF. CDR3 in DNA: TGTGCCAGCAGCTCAGGGACAGGGGATGGACAGCCCCAGCATTTT.

V usage is TRBV29-1 and J usage is TRBJ2-2; the D is unclear. The CDR3 runs to 13 residues. Between the trimmed V and J ends, which lost 2 bases and 0 bases, there was a span of 4 bases. Germline lookup yields CDR1 SQVTM and CDR2 ANQGSEA. For the CDR3, the DNA is TGCAGCGTTGAAATGGCGAACACCGGGGAGCTGTTTTTT. This sequence encodes CSVEMANTGELFF.

This clonotype occurred many times. The rearrangement joins TRBV7-6 to TRBJ1-3; no definite D call. Germline CDR1 SGHVS, CDR2 FNYEAQ. V lost 1 base and J lost 2, with 9 bases in between. CDR3 length equals 15 residues. CDR3 DNA sequence: TGTGCCAGCAGCTTAGGAGTAAGCCCTGGAAACACCATATATTTT. Translating it yields CASSLGVSPGNTIYF.

This clonotype came up a few times. The chain combines TRBV27 with TRBJ1-2; tentatively, D is TRBD1 (6 bases). CDR3 length: 13 residues. Germline V gene data show CDR1 as MNHEY and CDR2 as SMNVEV (reference sequence). Trimming removed 5 bases from V and 6 bases from J, with 13 bases in between. CDR3 amino acids: CASSPGDTDGYTF. CDR3 sequence (DNA): TGTGCCAGCAGTCCCGGGGACACCGATGGCTACACCTTC.

The chain carries TRBV29-1 and TRBJ1-1; D is uncertain. Germline V gene data show CDR1 as SQVTM and CDR2 as ANQGSEA. The CDR3 extends over 13 amino acids. V was trimmed by 4 bases and J by 2 bases, leaving 11 bases between them. The CDR3, as DNA: TGCAGCGTTGTGAACCTAGCCAACACTGAAGCTTTCTTT. Amino acid sequence: CSVVNLANTEAFF.